Listed below are T cell receptor beta chains from one sample, sequenced in a study of technical replicates of blood from several donors. Sequencing was performed with immunoSEQ multiplex PCR; in TCRdb, only in-frame clones are kept and a portion is missing. The table has some 74,000 clones, around 95% seen once. Sequenced sample: T cells isolated from PBMCs. Receptors were obtained from a human donor in good health. Both conserved end residues are part of each CDR3. Each record gives: CDR3 protein, CDR3 DNA, clone size, D gene, V gene, CDR3 length, J gene. The D gene is left open where the match is weak. Expanded clones are given a class, and other clones once, few, many or no size at all.

CDR3aa: CASGAALNTEAFF
CDR3nt: TGTGCCAGCGGGGCAGCTTTGAACACTGAAGCTTTCTTT
abundance: .
d_gene: .
v_gene: TRBV11-3
len: 13
j_gene: TRBJ1-1

CDR3aa: CASSRSSAQETQYF
CDR3nt: TGTGCCAGCAGCCGATCTAGCGCTCAAGAGACCCAGTACTTC
abundance: .
d_gene: .
v_gene: TRBV7-9
len: 14
j_gene: TRBJ2-5

CDR3aa: CASSVGRESYEQYF
CDR3nt: TGTGCCAGCAGCGTAGGCAGGGAATCCTACGAGCAGTACTTC
abundance: .
d_gene: .
v_gene: TRBV9
len: 14
j_gene: TRBJ2-7

CDR3aa: CASSPTGNTGELFF
CDR3nt: TGTGCCAGCAGCCCGACAGGGAACACCGGGGAGCTGTTTTTT
abundance: few
d_gene: .
v_gene: TRBV5-4
len: 14
j_gene: TRBJ2-2

CDR3aa: CASSGTRSVDTQYF
CDR3nt: TGTGCCAGCAGCGGGACAAGGAGTGTAGATACGCAGTATTTT
abundance: .
d_gene: .
v_gene: TRBV9
len: 14
j_gene: TRBJ2-3

CDR3aa: CSGRGQPYSYEQYF
CDR3nt: TGCAGCGGGCGCGGACAGCCCTACTCCTACGAGCAGTACTTC
abundance: .
d_gene: .
v_gene: TRBV29-1
len: 14
j_gene: TRBJ2-7

CDR3aa: CASSLYQGSSWFEAFF
CDR3nt: TGTGCCAGCAGCTTATATCAGGGGAGTAGCTGGTTTGAAGCTTTCTTT
abundance: once
d_gene: .
v_gene: TRBV11-2
len: 16
j_gene: TRBJ1-1

CDR3aa: CSVSLGGNTIYF
CDR3nt: TGCAGCGTCAGCCTAGGCGGAAACACCATATATTTT
abundance: .
d_gene: .
v_gene: TRBV29-1
len: 12
j_gene: TRBJ1-3

CDR3aa: CASRLTSGRADTQYF
CDR3nt: TGTGCCAGCAGACTCACTAGCGGGAGGGCAGATACGCAGTATTTT
abundance: .
d_gene: TRBD2
v_gene: TRBV28
len: 15
j_gene: TRBJ2-3

CDR3aa: CASSFLGQRGYGYTF
CDR3nt: TGTGCCAGCAGTTTCTTGGGACAGCGCGGCTATGGCTACACCTTC
abundance: .
d_gene: TRBD1
v_gene: TRBV27
len: 15
j_gene: TRBJ1-2

CDR3aa: CASSLEGIANTGELFF
CDR3nt: TGTGCCAGCAGCTTAGAGGGGATCGCGAACACCGGGGAGCTGTTTTTT
abundance: .
d_gene: .
v_gene: TRBV7-9
len: 16
j_gene: TRBJ2-2

CDR3aa: CASSPGQGNTEAFF
CDR3nt: TGTGCCAGCTCACCGGGACAGGGTAACACTGAAGCTTTCTTT
abundance: once
d_gene: TRBD1
v_gene: TRBV18
len: 14
j_gene: TRBJ1-1

CDR3aa: CTSSQDSTGGLSNYGYTF
CDR3nt: TGCACCAGCAGCCAAGATTCGACAGGGGGGCTTTCTAACTATGGCTACACCTTC
abundance: .
d_gene: .
v_gene: TRBV1
len: 18
j_gene: TRBJ1-2

CDR3aa: CASKTPTGAEETQYF
CDR3nt: TGTGCCAGCAAGACCCCTACAGGGGCGGAAGAGACCCAGTACTTC
abundance: .
d_gene: TRBD1
v_gene: TRBV28
len: 15
j_gene: TRBJ2-5

CDR3aa: CASRLHPLIAFGYEQYF
CDR3nt: TGTGCCAGCAGACTTCACCCTCTTATCGCATTTGGCTACGAGCAGTACTTC
abundance: .
d_gene: .
v_gene: TRBV12-1
len: 17
j_gene: TRBJ2-7

CDR3aa: CASSLLAGNYEQYF
CDR3nt: TGTGCCAGCAGCTTACTAGCGGGGAACTACGAGCAGTACTTC
abundance: .
d_gene: TRBD2
v_gene: TRBV5-6
len: 14
j_gene: TRBJ2-7

CDR3aa: CASRPAGQKKATNEKLFF
CDR3nt: TGTGCCAGTAGACCCGCGGGACAGAAAAAAGCAACTAATGAAAAACTGTTTTTT
abundance: .
d_gene: TRBD1
v_gene: TRBV19
len: 18
j_gene: TRBJ1-4

CDR3aa: CASGLPMAGRGIGYTF
CDR3nt: TGTGCTAGTGGTTTGCCAATGGCCGGGAGAGGGATTGGCTACACCTTC
abundance: .
d_gene: .
v_gene: TRBV12-5
len: 16
j_gene: TRBJ1-2

CDR3aa: CASSTGLAGLNIQYF
CDR3nt: TGTGCCAGCAGCACTGGACTAGCGGGATTAAACATTCAGTACTTC
abundance: .
d_gene: TRBD2
v_gene: TRBV5-8
len: 15
j_gene: TRBJ2-4

CDR3aa: CASSLATAFAENEQFF
CDR3nt: TGTGCCAGCAGCTTGGCCACTGCGTTCGCTGAAAATGAGCAGTTCTTC
abundance: .
d_gene: .
v_gene: TRBV5-4
len: 16
j_gene: TRBJ2-1

CDR3aa: CSGQGQRNYNEQFF
CDR3nt: TGCAGCGGCCAGGGACAGAGGAACTACAATGAGCAGTTCTTC
abundance: .
d_gene: TRBD1
v_gene: TRBV29-1
len: 14
j_gene: TRBJ2-1

CDR3aa: CASSYLAGGTGELFF
CDR3nt: TGTGCCAGCAGTTACCTAGCGGGGGGCACCGGGGAGCTGTTTTTT
abundance: .
d_gene: TRBD2
v_gene: TRBV6-6
len: 15
j_gene: TRBJ2-2

CDR3aa: CATSRDKNTEAFF
CDR3nt: TGTGCCACCAGCAGAGATAAGAACACTGAAGCTTTCTTT
abundance: .
d_gene: .
v_gene: TRBV15
len: 13
j_gene: TRBJ1-1

CDR3aa: CASSLLANTGELFF
CDR3nt: TGCGCCAGCAGCCTACTAGCGAACACCGGGGAGCTGTTTTTT
abundance: .
d_gene: .
v_gene: TRBV5-1
len: 14
j_gene: TRBJ2-2

CDR3aa: CASSWDSGTGQPQHF
CDR3nt: TGCGCCAGCAGCTGGGATTCCGGGACTGGGCAGCCCCAGCATTTT
abundance: .
d_gene: .
v_gene: TRBV5-1
len: 15
j_gene: TRBJ1-5

CDR3aa: CASSQTGLFSGNTIYF
CDR3nt: TGCGCCAGCAGCCAAACAGGCCTTTTCTCTGGAAACACCATATATTTT
abundance: .
d_gene: .
v_gene: TRBV4-1
len: 16
j_gene: TRBJ1-3

CDR3aa: CASSGARLTFPLEQYF
CDR3nt: TGTGCCAGCAGCGGCGCGAGGCTGACCTTCCCCCTCGAGCAGTACTTC
abundance: .
d_gene: .
v_gene: TRBV7-9
len: 16
j_gene: TRBJ2-7

CDR3aa: CASTPPRDGYTF
CDR3nt: TGTGCCAGCACCCCCCCGAGGGATGGCTACACCTTC
abundance: .
d_gene: .
v_gene: TRBV2
len: 12
j_gene: TRBJ1-2

CDR3aa: CASSLAGNTEAFF
CDR3nt: TGTGCCAGCAGCTTGGCAGGGAACACTGAAGCTTTCTTT
abundance: few
d_gene: .
v_gene: TRBV7-2
len: 13
j_gene: TRBJ1-1

CDR3aa: CASSSGLVSEQYF
CDR3nt: TGTGCCAGCAGTTCGGGACTAGTTTCCGAGCAGTACTTC
abundance: .
d_gene: TRBD2
v_gene: TRBV27
len: 13
j_gene: TRBJ2-7

CDR3aa: CASSQDRTSSYNEQFF
CDR3nt: TGTGCCAGCAGCCAAGATCGAACGAGCTCCTACAATGAGCAGTTCTTC
abundance: .
d_gene: .
v_gene: TRBV14
len: 16
j_gene: TRBJ2-1

CDR3aa: CASSFGGGREEQFF
CDR3nt: TGTGCCAGCAGCTTTGGCGGGGGACGTGAGGAGCAGTTCTTC
abundance: .
d_gene: TRBD2
v_gene: TRBV5-6
len: 14
j_gene: TRBJ2-1

CDR3aa: CTSSSGRGGSDEQFF
CDR3nt: TGCACCAGCAGCTCCGGGAGGGGGGGGAGCGATGAGCAGTTCTTC
abundance: .
d_gene: .
v_gene: TRBV1
len: 15
j_gene: TRBJ2-1

CDR3aa: CASSASPREYEQYF
CDR3nt: TGTGCCAGCAGCGCTTCCCCGAGGGAATACGAGCAGTACTTC
abundance: .
d_gene: .
v_gene: TRBV9
len: 14
j_gene: TRBJ2-7

CDR3aa: CASAKSTGNTEAFF
CDR3nt: TGTGCCAGCGCCAAATCGACAGGGAACACTGAAGCTTTCTTT
abundance: .
d_gene: .
v_gene: TRBV28
len: 14
j_gene: TRBJ1-1

CDR3aa: CATSRDRETQYF
CDR3nt: TGTGCCACCAGCAGAGATCGAGAGACCCAGTACTTC
abundance: .
d_gene: .
v_gene: TRBV15
len: 12
j_gene: TRBJ2-5

CDR3aa: CASSQAGTGVGYGYTF
CDR3nt: TGCGCCAGCAGCCAAGCCGGGACAGGGGTCGGCTATGGCTACACCTTC
abundance: once
d_gene: TRBD1
v_gene: TRBV4-1
len: 16
j_gene: TRBJ1-2

CDR3aa: CATSRWDRPSSEAFF
CDR3nt: TGTGCCACCAGCCGATGGGACAGGCCGTCATCTGAAGCTTTCTTT
abundance: once
d_gene: TRBD1
v_gene: TRBV15
len: 15
j_gene: TRBJ1-1

CDR3aa: CASSFVLAGAKDTQYF
CDR3nt: TGTGCCAGCAGCTTTGTACTAGCGGGGGCCAAAGATACGCAGTATTTT
abundance: .
d_gene: TRBD2
v_gene: TRBV5-6
len: 16
j_gene: TRBJ2-3

CDR3aa: CASSLEVTVNTEAFF
CDR3nt: TGTGCCAGCAGCTTGGAAGTGACAGTGAACACTGAAGCTTTCTTT
abundance: .
d_gene: .
v_gene: TRBV5-4
len: 15
j_gene: TRBJ1-1

CDR3aa: CASSWDRTGYQPQHF
CDR3nt: TGTGCCAGCAGCTGGGACCGGACAGGTTATCAGCCCCAGCATTTT
abundance: once
d_gene: TRBD1
v_gene: TRBV5-5
len: 15
j_gene: TRBJ1-5

CDR3aa: CASSPPQRQGETQYF
CDR3nt: TGTGCCAGCTCACCACCCCAGCGGCAGGGGGAGACCCAGTACTTC
abundance: once
d_gene: .
v_gene: TRBV18
len: 15
j_gene: TRBJ2-5

CDR3aa: CASTNRGGPGNQPQHF
CDR3nt: TGTGCCAGCACCAATAGGGGGGGGCCCGGCAATCAGCCCCAGCATTTT
abundance: few
d_gene: .
v_gene: TRBV2
len: 16
j_gene: TRBJ1-5

CDR3aa: CASSPQGAEAFF
CDR3nt: TGTGCCAGCAGCCCACAGGGGGCTGAAGCTTTCTTT
abundance: .
d_gene: TRBD1
v_gene: TRBV11-2
len: 12
j_gene: TRBJ1-1

CDR3aa: CASSMGGTDTQYF
CDR3nt: TGTGCCAGCAGCATGGGCGGGACAGATACGCAGTATTTT
abundance: .
d_gene: .
v_gene: TRBV6-5
len: 13
j_gene: TRBJ2-3

CDR3aa: CASSPFPGLAATGELFF
CDR3nt: TGTGCCAGCTCACCTTTTCCGGGACTAGCGGCCACCGGGGAGCTGTTTTTT
abundance: .
d_gene: TRBD2
v_gene: TRBV18
len: 17
j_gene: TRBJ2-2

CDR3aa: CASSKGRVVSNQPQHF
CDR3nt: TGTGCCAGCAGCAAAGGGCGGGTAGTTAGCAATCAGCCCCAGCATTTT
abundance: .
d_gene: .
v_gene: TRBV7-8
len: 16
j_gene: TRBJ1-5

CDR3aa: CASSTPRQVNTEAFF
CDR3nt: TGTGCCAGCAGTACCCCGAGACAGGTGAACACTGAAGCTTTCTTT
abundance: .
d_gene: .
v_gene: TRBV6-4
len: 15
j_gene: TRBJ1-1